The rows below give T cell receptor beta chains drawn from one sample of a study of beta chain features in type 1 diabetes. Only in-frame clones appear in the TCRdb table, and some are missing; sequencing was by immunoSEQ multiplex PCR. The sample has about 220,000 clones, approximately 11% seen once. The sequencing input was central memory CD4+ T cells from blood. The receptor source for this set is a man aged 18-30 years in good health. CDR3s leave out the opening cysteine and the closing phenylalanine or tryptophan. A D gene is named only where the DNA matches it firmly.

ASSYSLRGSQPQH,TRBJ1-5,TRBD1,TRBV6-6
ATSTLGQGNQPQH,TRBJ1-5,TRBD1,TRBV15
ASSTSAQETQY,TRBJ2-5,TRBD2,TRBV6-5
AWSPGTGDPDTQY,TRBJ2-3,TRBD1,TRBV30
SVDKGTDLLSTDTQY,TRBJ2-3,TRBD1,TRBV29-1
ASSKQGGKNIQY,TRBJ2-4,NA,TRBV7-2
ASSPYRDIPSNQPQH,TRBJ1-5,NA,TRBV9
ASSSQPGTGPFEQY,TRBJ2-7,NA,TRBV6-6
ASSATGGSYNEQF,TRBJ2-1,TRBD1,TRBV7-2
ASSEGTSGTSTDTQY,TRBJ2-3,TRBD2,TRBV7-7
ASSLAGLEQF,TRBJ2-1,NA,TRBV7-9
AWKTGTGVYYGYT,TRBJ1-2,TRBD1,TRBV30
ASSMGESTDTQY,TRBJ2-3,NA,TRBV11-2
SAGGVRDHSYNEQF,TRBJ2-1,NA,TRBV29-1
AISETGDQPQH,TRBJ1-5,NA,TRBV10-3
ASSAKSSYNEQF,TRBJ2-1,NA,TRBV2
AWSVRRADTQY,TRBJ2-3,NA,TRBV30
SVEVWDGTEAF,TRBJ1-1,NA,TRBV29-1
ASSPLGTSGRGEQF,TRBJ2-1,TRBD2,TRBV18
ASSPARQLAGTDTQY,TRBJ2-3,TRBD2,TRBV18
ASSRDSYQETQY,TRBJ2-5,TRBD1,TRBV7-9
SVRRQGGRTTQY,TRBJ2-3,NA,TRBV29-1
ASSIGATYEQY,TRBJ2-7,NA,TRBV19
ASSHRMGQSSGANVLT,TRBJ2-6,TRBD1,TRBV18
ASSPGGQRAGTDTQY,TRBJ2-3,NA,TRBV5-1
ASSRGAGGFYNEQF,TRBJ2-1,TRBD2,TRBV4-1
ASSLTTYNEQF,TRBJ2-1,NA,TRBV27
ASRRGQRDNRNEQF,TRBJ2-1,NA,TRBV7-9
ASSEAAGADTQY,TRBJ2-3,NA,TRBV6-1
ASSLDRENYEQY,TRBJ2-7,NA,TRBV5-1
ASTVSLQNGQRH,TRBJ2-7,NA,TRBV2
ASSPTGFYQPQH,TRBJ1-5,NA,TRBV6-5
SVWDGDTEAF,TRBJ1-1,NA,TRBV29-1
ASSYSGWRDEKLF,TRBJ1-4,NA,TRBV6-5
AWGQGGSQETQY,TRBJ2-5,TRBD1,TRBV30
ASSRQFSGANVLT,TRBJ2-6,NA,TRBV19
AIKGVFIYNEQF,TRBJ2-1,NA,TRBV10-3
SVNSYNEQF,TRBJ2-1,NA,TRBV20-1
ASGTSGRGITYNEQF,TRBJ2-1,TRBD2,TRBV12-5
ASSVAPVNEQF,TRBJ2-1,NA,TRBV9
ASSVVGLAGAYNEQF,TRBJ2-1,TRBD2,TRBV9
ASSLIGSYGYT,TRBJ1-2,NA,TRBV7-9
ARRGGTEAF,TRBJ1-1,NA,TRBV30
ASSSSGVAYYEQY,TRBJ2-7,NA,TRBV7-3
ASSSGGHEQY,TRBJ2-7,TRBD1,TRBV9